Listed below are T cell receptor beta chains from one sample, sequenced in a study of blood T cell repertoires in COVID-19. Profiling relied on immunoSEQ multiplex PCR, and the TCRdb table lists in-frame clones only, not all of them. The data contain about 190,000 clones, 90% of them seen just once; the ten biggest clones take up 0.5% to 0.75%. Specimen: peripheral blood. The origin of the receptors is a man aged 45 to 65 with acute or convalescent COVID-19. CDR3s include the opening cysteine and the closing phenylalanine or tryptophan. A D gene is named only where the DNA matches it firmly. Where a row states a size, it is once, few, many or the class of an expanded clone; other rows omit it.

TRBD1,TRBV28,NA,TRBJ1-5,CASSPTGDDQPQHF,TGTGCCAGCAGCCCAACAGGGGATGATCAGCCCCAGCATTTT
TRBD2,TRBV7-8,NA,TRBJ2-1,CASSHDRAGGPGNEQFF,TGTGCCAGCAGCCACGATAGGGCGGGAGGGCCGGGGAATGAGCAGTTCTTC
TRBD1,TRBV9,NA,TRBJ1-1,CASSVGGQGNTEAFF,TGTGCCAGCAGCGTGGGGGGACAGGGGAACACTGAAGCTTTCTTT
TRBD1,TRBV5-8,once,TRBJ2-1,CASSHRTGAVGEQFF,TGTGCCAGCAGCCACAGGACAGGGGCGGTAGGTGAGCAGTTCTTC
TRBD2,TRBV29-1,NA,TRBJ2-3,CSVHPRGETFTDTQYF,TGCAGCGTCCACCCCCGGGGGGAGACGTTCACAGATACGCAGTATTTT
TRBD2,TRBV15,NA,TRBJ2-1,CATSRPGTSYNEQFF,TGTGCCACCAGCAGACCCGGGACTAGTTACAATGAGCAGTTCTTC
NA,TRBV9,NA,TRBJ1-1,CASSVDQGPRAFF,TGTGCCAGCAGCGTAGATCAGGGGCCTAGAGCTTTCTTT
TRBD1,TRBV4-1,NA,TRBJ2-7,CASRGTVGAYEQYF,TGCGCCAGCAGAGGGACAGTTGGAGCCTACGAGCAGTACTTC
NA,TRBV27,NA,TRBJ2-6,CASSLSSFSGANVLTF,TGTGCCAGCAGTTTATCGAGTTTCTCTGGGGCCAACGTCCTGACTTTC
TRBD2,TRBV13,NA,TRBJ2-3,CASSSTSGGASGTDTQYF,TGTGCCAGCAGCTCAACTAGCGGGGGGGCCTCGGGCACAGATACGCAGTATTTT
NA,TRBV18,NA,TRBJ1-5,CASSPTGWTNQPQHF,TGTGCCAGCTCACCAACAGGGTGGACAAATCAGCCCCAGCATTTT
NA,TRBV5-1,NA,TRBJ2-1,CASISSVGGNEQFF,TGCGCCAGCATCAGCTCTGTGGGGGGTAATGAGCAGTTCTTC
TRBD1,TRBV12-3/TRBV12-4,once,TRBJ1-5,CASSQGGQPQHF,TGTGCCAGCAGTCAGGGGGGCCAGCCCCAGCATTTT
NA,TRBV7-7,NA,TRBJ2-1,CASSLNQGNNEQFF,TGTGCCAGCAGCTTGAATCAGGGAAACAATGAGCAGTTCTTC
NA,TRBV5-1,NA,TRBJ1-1,CASSQDRSRNTEAFF,TGCGCCAGCAGCCAAGACAGGTCGAGGAACACTGAAGCTTTCTTT
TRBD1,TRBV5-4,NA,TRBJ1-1,CASSLRSGTGGNTEAFF,TGTGCCAGCAGCTTGCGCTCTGGGACAGGGGGGAACACTGAAGCTTTCTTT
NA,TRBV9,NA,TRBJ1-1,CASSPDGLGEAFF,TGTGCCAGCAGCCCCGACGGACTCGGTGAAGCTTTCTTT
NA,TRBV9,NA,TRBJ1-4,CASSVAGGELNEKLFF,TGTGCCAGCAGCGTCGCGGGTGGTGAGCTTAATGAAAAACTGTTTTTT
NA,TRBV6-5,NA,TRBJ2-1,CASSYSGRQSEQFF,TGTGCCAGCAGTTACTCGGGTCGACAGTCTGAGCAGTTCTTC
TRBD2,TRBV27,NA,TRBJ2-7,CASSLSLASDYEQYF,TGTGCCAGCAGTTTATCACTAGCGTCCGACTACGAGCAGTACTTC
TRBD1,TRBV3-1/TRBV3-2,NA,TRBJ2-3,CASSQSGGTDTQYF,TGTGCCAGCAGCCAGTCAGGGGGAACAGATACGCAGTATTTT
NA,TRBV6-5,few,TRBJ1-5,CASRGGGSNQPQHF,TGTGCCAGCAGGGGTGGGGGCAGTAATCAGCCCCAGCATTTT
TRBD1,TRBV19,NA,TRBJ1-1,CASTMTGRAFF,TGTGCCAGCACTATGACAGGGAGGGCTTTCTTT
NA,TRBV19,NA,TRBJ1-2,CASRGQSAVYGYTF,TGTGCCAGTAGAGGACAGTCGGCGGTATATGGCTACACCTTC